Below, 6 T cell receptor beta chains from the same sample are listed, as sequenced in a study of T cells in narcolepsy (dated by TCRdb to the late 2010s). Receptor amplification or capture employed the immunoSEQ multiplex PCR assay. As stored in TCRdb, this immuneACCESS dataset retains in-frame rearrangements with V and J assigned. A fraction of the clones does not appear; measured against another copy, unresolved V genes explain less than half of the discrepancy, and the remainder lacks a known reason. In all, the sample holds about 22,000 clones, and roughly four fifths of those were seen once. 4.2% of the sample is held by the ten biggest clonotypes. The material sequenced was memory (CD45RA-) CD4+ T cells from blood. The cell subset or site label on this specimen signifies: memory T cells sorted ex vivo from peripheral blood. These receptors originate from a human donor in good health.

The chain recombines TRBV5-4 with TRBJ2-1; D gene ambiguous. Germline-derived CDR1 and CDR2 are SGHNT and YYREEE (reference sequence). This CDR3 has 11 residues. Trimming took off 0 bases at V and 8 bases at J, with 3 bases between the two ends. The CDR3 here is CASSLDYEQFF. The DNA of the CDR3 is TGTGCCAGCAGCTTGGACTATGAGCAGTTCTTC.

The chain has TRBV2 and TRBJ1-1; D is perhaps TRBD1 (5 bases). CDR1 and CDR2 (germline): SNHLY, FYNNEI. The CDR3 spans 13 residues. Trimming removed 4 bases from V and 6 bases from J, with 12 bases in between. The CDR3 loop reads CASSVIGGAEAFF. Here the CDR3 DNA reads TGTGCCAGCAGTGTAATAGGAGGGGCTGAAGCTTTCTTT.

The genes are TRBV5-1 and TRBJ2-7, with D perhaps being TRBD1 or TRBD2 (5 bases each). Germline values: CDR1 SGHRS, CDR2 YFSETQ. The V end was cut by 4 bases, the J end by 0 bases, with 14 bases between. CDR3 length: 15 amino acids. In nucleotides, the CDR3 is TGCGCCAGCAGCATAGGGACCGAAATCTCCTACGAGCAGTACTTC. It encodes CASSIGTEISYEQYF.

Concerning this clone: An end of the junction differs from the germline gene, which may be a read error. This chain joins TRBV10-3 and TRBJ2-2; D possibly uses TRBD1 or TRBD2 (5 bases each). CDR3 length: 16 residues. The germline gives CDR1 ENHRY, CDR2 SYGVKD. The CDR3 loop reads CAISDQGPGGTGELLF. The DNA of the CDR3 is TGTGCCATCAGTGATCAGGGCCCAGGAGGCACCGGGGAGCTGCTTTTT.

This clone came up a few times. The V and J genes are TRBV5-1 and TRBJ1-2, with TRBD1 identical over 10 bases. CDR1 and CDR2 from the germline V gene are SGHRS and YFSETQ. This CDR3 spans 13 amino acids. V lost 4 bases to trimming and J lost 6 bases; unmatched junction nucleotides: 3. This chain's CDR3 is CASSPGQGNGYTF. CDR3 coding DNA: TGCGCCAGCAGCCCGGGACAGGGGAATGGCTACACCTTC.

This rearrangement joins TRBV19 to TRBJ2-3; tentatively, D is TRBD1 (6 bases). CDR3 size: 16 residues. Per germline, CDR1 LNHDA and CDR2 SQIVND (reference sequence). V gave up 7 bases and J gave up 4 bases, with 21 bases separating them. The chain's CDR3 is CASTEGIGGRADTQYF. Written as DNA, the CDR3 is TGTGCCAGTACCGAGGGAATAGGGGGAAGGGCAGATACGCAGTATTTT.